This TCR beta chain stems from a study of CD8 T cells in Susac syndrome. Study-level information: Within the sequenced Susac syndrome patient group, six exhibited active disease and fewer than 10 were in remission.

RNA amounts of about 0.5 to 1 ug underwent reverse transcription with random hexamers. TCRdb processed the immunoSEQ multiplex PCR reads anew with MiXCR; each CDR3 protein has one entry. Here the sample spans roughly 110,000 distinct CDR3 sequences, less than 95% being singletons. From germline, CDR1 is DFQATT and CDR2 SNEGSKA (reference sequence). The CDR3 is 16 residues long. V lost 6 bases and J 4 bases, leaving 25 bases between the germline ends. The clonotype originates from a human donor with Susac syndrome. The gene calls are TRBV20-1 and TRBJ2-7; perhaps TRBD2 as D (6 bases). Sequenced material: CD8+ T cells from PBMCs. The CDR3 loop reads CSAAGSVDERPYEQYF. In nucleotides, the CDR3 is TGCAGTGCAGCCGGGAGCGTGGACGAAAGACCTTACGAGCAGTACTTC.